The source of this T cell receptor (beta chain) is a study of blood T cell repertoires in COVID-19. Looking at the study overall: Material from acute and convalescent COVID-19 was sourced from the United States, Italy and Spain.

TCRdb's table, derived via immunoSEQ multiplex PCR, lists solely in-frame clones and lacks some. The data show 130,000 or so clones, roughly 84% seen once. Trimming cost V 3 bases and J 2 bases; bases outside gene matches: 4. The germline V gene encodes CDR1 SEHNR and CDR2 FQNEAQ (reference sequence). The CDR3 has 14 residues. Seattle's enrolled individuals joined amid active infection and were then monitored longitudinally. This receptor was obtained from a young man with COVID-19, enrolled during active disease. Sequences were obtained from peripheral blood. This chain connects TRBV7-9 to TRBJ2-7; 7 bases match TRBD2. The CDR3 DNA is TGTGCCAGCAGCTTCGGGAGGCTGCCCTACGAGCAGTACTTC. Protein product: CASSFGRLPYEQYF.